This entry lists 29 T cell receptor beta chains sequenced from one sample in a study of CD4 T cells in relation to SARS-CoV-2 and coronaviruses. Antigen specificity for these receptors is unknown. This table comes from immunoSEQ multiplex PCR, and its TCRdb copy is limited to in-frame clones, with some not included. The repertoire includes some 32,000 clones, roughly four fifths of them detected once, and 3.4% sits in the top ten. The sample taken for sequencing was memory CD4+ T cells from PBMCs, cultured in vitro. The receptors originated from an adult with COVID-19.

The CDR3 reads CASSTDPIRGWETQYF. The CDR3 bases are TGTGCCAGTAGTACGGACCCGATCCGGGGTTGGGAGACCCAGTACTTC. This chain connects TRBV19 to TRBJ2-5; D is perhaps TRBD2 (5 bases). This CDR3 is 16 amino acids long. Trimming pared 4 bases from V and 5 bases from J, leaving 20 bases between. Germline loops: CDR1 LNHDA, CDR2 SQIVND (reference sequence).

The CDR3 nucleotides are TGTGCCAGTAGTAAACTACTCTTGGGACGCCACCGACGTGGCTACACCTTC. Its protein product is CASSKLLLGRHRRGYTF. This chain connects TRBV19 to TRBJ1-2; TRBD1 is a possible D gene (5 bases). The CDR3 contains 17 residues. V lost 4 bases, J lost 7 bases, and 25 bases lay in between. Germline V gene sequence: CDR1 LNHDA, CDR2 SQIVND (reference sequence).

This clone was counted a single time. The gene calls are TRBV28 and TRBJ2-7; 10 bases align to TRBD1. Germline V gene data show CDR1 as MDHEN and CDR2 as SYDVKM. V lost 1 base to trimming and J lost 4 bases; unmatched junction nucleotides: 7. The CDR3 sequence is 16 residues long. The CDR3 protein is CASSLSGTGAIYEQYF. In nucleotides, the CDR3 is TGTGCCAGCAGTTTATCCGGGACAGGGGCCATATACGAGCAGTACTTC.

V usage is TRBV28 and J usage is TRBJ2-1; 7 nucleotides match TRBD1. Looked up from germline, CDR1 is MDHEN and CDR2 is SYDVKM. The V gene end was trimmed by 7 bases and the J gene end by 7 bases; junction bases not matched to a gene: 10. The CDR3 spans 14 residues. CDR3 nucleotide sequence: TGTGCCAGCAACGAACGGACAGGTCGGAATGAGCAGTTCTTC. Its translation is CASNERTGRNEQFF. Based on the CDR3 plus reference TRBV28 and TRBJ2-1, the full variable domain is DVKVTQSSRYLVKRTGEKVFLECVQDMDHENMFWYRQDPGLGLRLIYFSYDVKMKEKGDIPEGYSVSREKKERFSLILESASTNQTSMYLCASNERTGRNEQFFGPGTRLTVL.

In its sample, this clone was seen a few times. CDR3 loop: CASSSTSGSYEQYF. The CDR3 DNA follows: TGTGCCAGCAGTTCTACTAGCGGGAGTTACGAGCAGTACTTC. The chain uses TRBV6-5 and TRBJ2-7, with 11 bases identical to TRBD2. The CDR3 is 14 amino acids. Germline V gene data show CDR1 as MNHEY and CDR2 as SVGAGI. V lost 4 bases and J lost 4; bases outside the gene matches: 3.

This clone was seen a few times. This rearrangement joins TRBV6-6 to TRBJ2-7; D unclear. This CDR3 has 12 residues. From germline, CDR1 is MNHNY and CDR2 SVGAGI (reference sequence). Trimming removed 1 base from V and 0 bases from J, with 1 base in between. DNA of the CDR3: TGTGCCAGCAGTTACTTCTCCTACGAGCAGTACTTC. This sequence encodes CASSYFSYEQYF.

This clone was recorded only once. This chain uses TRBV5-1 with TRBJ1-4; 8 bases agree with TRBD1. The CDR3 totals 15 residues. The trim removed 2 bases at V and 2 bases at J, leaving 2 bases unmatched. Germline V gene data show CDR1 as SGHRS and CDR2 as YFSETQ. The CDR3 DNA is TGCGCCAGCAGCTTAGGACAGGGCACTAATGAAAAACTGTTTTTT. This gives the protein CASSLGQGTNEKLFF.

This clone was found a few times. This chain joins TRBV9 and TRBJ1-2; D is ambiguous. CDR3 length: 15 amino acids. V was cut by 0 bases and J by 10 bases, with 19 bases left in between. The germline V gene encodes CDR1 SGDLS and CDR2 YYNGEE. DNA of the CDR3: TGTGCCAGCAGCGTAGTATGGAGACTAGCAAGGGACTACACCTTC. As protein: CASSVVWRLARDYTF.

This chain joins TRBV11-2 and TRBJ2-2; D tentatively fits TRBD1 or TRBD2 (5 bases each). CDR3 length: 16 amino acids. Deletions cut 1 base from V and 5 bases from J, with 14 bases between. Per the germline V gene, CDR1 is SGHAT and CDR2 is FQNNGV. The CDR3: CASSLVRGRTTGELFF. CDR3 DNA: TGTGCCAGCAGCTTAGTGAGGGGCCGTACAACCGGGGAGCTGTTTTTT.

The gene calls are TRBV7-9 and TRBJ2-3; the match to TRBD2 covers 9 bases. The J segment lost 3 bases and the V segment lost 0 bases, leaving 4 bases of the junction unmatched. This CDR3 has 16 amino acids. Germline-derived CDR1 and CDR2 are SEHNR and FQNEAQ (reference sequence). CDR3: CASSLALLAGTDTQYF. The CDR3 region has the DNA TGTGCCAGCAGCTTAGCGCTCCTAGCGGGAACAGATACGCAGTATTTT.

This clone was picked up one time. The V call is TRBV7-9, the J call TRBJ1-1; 9 bases are shared with TRBD1. Trimming at V came to 6 bases and at J to 3 bases, leaving 8 bases not matched to a gene. The germline CDR1 and CDR2 sequences are SEHNR and FQNEAQ (reference sequence). The CDR3 extends over 15 amino acids. CDR3 in amino acids: CASRPDGTGHTEAFF. CDR3 in DNA: TGTGCCAGCAGACCAGACGGGACAGGGCACACTGAAGCTTTCTTT.

This chain uses TRBV5-1 with TRBJ2-7; 9 nucleotides agree with TRBD2. The CDR3 totals 18 residues. Unmatched junction bases numbered 14, after V lost 4 bases and J lost 0 bases. CDR1 is SGHRS, CDR2 YFSETQ, per germline. The CDR3 loop reads CASSPASGKPRSSYEQYF. As DNA, the CDR3 is TGCGCCAGCAGCCCCGCTAGCGGGAAACCAAGAAGCTCCTACGAGCAGTACTTC.

The genes are TRBV29-1 and TRBJ2-1; D may match TRBD1 or TRBD2 (5 bases each). The CDR3 contains 14 residues. V lost 4 bases, J lost 4 bases, and 14 bases lay in between. Germline lookup yields CDR1 SQVTM and CDR2 ANQGSEA. CDR3 region: CSVATGTGYNEQFF. CDR3 in DNA: TGCAGCGTTGCGACCGGGACGGGGTACAATGAGCAGTTCTTC.

This clone was seen more than once but under ten times. V and J are TRBV7-3 and TRBJ2-2; the D gene is possibly TRBD1 (5 bases). This CDR3 has 14 amino acids. V was cut by 2 bases and J by 6 bases, with 10 bases left in between. Germline loops: CDR1 SGHTA, CDR2 FQGTGA. The CDR3, as DNA: TGTGCCAGCAGCTTACATCAAGGGGCCGGGGAGCTGTTTTTT. As protein: CASSLHQGAGELFF.

The chain carries TRBV7-9 and TRBJ2-2; tentatively, D is TRBD1 (7 bases). The V and J ends lost 6 bases and 3 bases respectively, with 11 bases between them. CDR3 size: 14 residues. Germline values: CDR1 SEHNR, CDR2 FQNEAQ (reference sequence). The CDR3 DNA reads as TGTGCCAGCAGGTTCAGGGGGGACACCGGGGAGCTGTTTTTT. Amino acid sequence: CASRFRGDTGELFF.

The rearrangement links TRBV6-6 to TRBJ2-7, with D uncertain. The CDR3 sequence is 12 residues long. Germline CDR1 MNHNY, CDR2 SVGAGI (reference sequence). Trimming cost V 5 bases and J 0 bases, with 5 bases left between them. The CDR3 reads CASSTTSYEQYF. CDR3 sequence (DNA): TGTGCCAGCAGTACCACCTCCTACGAGCAGTACTTC.

The rearrangement joins TRBV9 to TRBJ2-3; TRBD2 might be the D (6 bases). The CDR3 has 15 residues. V shed 0 bases and J shed 3 bases, with 11 bases lying between them. Germline CDR1 reads SGDLS; CDR2 reads YYNGEE. The DNA of the CDR3 is TGTGCCAGCAGCGTAGCTGGAGGGTTGACAGATACGCAGTATTTT. Translation: CASSVAGGLTDTQYF.

The chain uses TRBV27 and TRBJ2-5, with no clear D. CDR3 length equals 13 residues. V lost 3 bases to trimming and J lost 2 bases, with 7 bases between them. Germline V lookup: CDR1 MNHEY, CDR2 SMNVEV (reference sequence). For the CDR3, the DNA is TGTGCCAGCAGTTTCGCTAGGCAAGAGACCCAGTACTTC. Translating it yields CASSFARQETQYF.

The chain links TRBV5-4 to TRBJ2-7; 9 positions agree with TRBD2. The germline V gene has CDR1 SGHNT and CDR2 YYREEE (reference sequence). V lost 4 bases, J lost 1 base, and 9 bases stayed unmatched. The CDR3 contains 16 residues. CDR3 loop: CASSRYSGSTSYEQYF. The CDR3 DNA sequence: TGTGCCAGCAGCAGATATAGCGGGAGTACTTCCTACGAGCAGTACTTC.

This rearrangement joins TRBV29-1 to TRBJ2-5; tentative D call: TRBD1 (6 bases). The CDR3 covers 11 residues. Looked up from germline, CDR1 is SQVTM and CDR2 is ANQGSEA. Deletions cut 8 bases from V and 2 bases from J, with 9 bases between. The CDR3 DNA reads TGCAGCTCTGGACAGCAAGAGACCCAGTACTTC. It encodes CSSGQQETQYF.

The chain carries TRBV4-1 and TRBJ2-3; D gene unclear. This CDR3 is 13 amino acids long. The germline CDR1 and CDR2 sequences are MGHRA and YSYEKL. V was cut by 2 bases and J by 4 bases, with 7 bases left in between. CDR3 protein: CASSQTASDTQYF. The CDR3 DNA reads as TGCGCCAGCAGCCAAACAGCTTCAGATACGCAGTATTTT.

The chain joins TRBV28 to TRBJ2-5, with TRBD2 matching 14 bases. This CDR3 region has 14 residues. J gave up 7 bases and V 5 bases, and 3 bases lay outside the gene matches. Germline V lookup: CDR1 MDHEN, CDR2 SYDVKM. The CDR3 here is CASSAGTSGRTQYF. The CDR3 coding sequence is TGTGCCAGCAGTGCTGGGACTAGCGGGAGGACCCAGTACTTC.

J is TRBJ1-6 and V is TRBV18, with TRBD1 matching 12 bases. The CDR3 contains 17 residues. The junction had 8 bases not matched to a gene; V was cut back by 1 base and J by 10 bases. Germline V CDR1 and CDR2: KGHSH, LQKENI. CDR3 DNA: TGTGCCAGCTCACCACTAGGGACAGGGGGCATTCCATCACCCCTCCACTTT. Encoded protein: CASSPLGTGGIPSPLHF.

This clone showed up just a few times. The V call is TRBV14, the J call TRBJ2-7, with D uncertain. Trimming shortened V by 1 base and J by 10 bases, and 14 bases separated the two germline ends. In germline, CDR1 is SGHDN, CDR2 FVKESK. This CDR3 has 13 residues. CDR3 nucleotide sequence: TGTGCCAGCAGCCAAGGAAACAGATCCCCTCAGTACTTC. Translating it yields CASSQGNRSPQYF.

The genes are TRBV4-1 and TRBJ2-1, with TRBD2 as a possible D gene (6 bases). The V and J ends lost 1 base and 0 bases respectively, with 7 bases between them. Germline V lookup: CDR1 MGHRA, CDR2 YSYEKL. The CDR3 extends over 15 amino acids. CDR3 DNA: TGCGCCAGCAGCCAAGTCGGGGGCTCCTACAATGAGCAGTTCTTC. It codes for CASSQVGGSYNEQFF.

This clone ranks as medium-sized. The rearrangement uses TRBV7-3 and TRBJ2-7; 9 bases are shared with TRBD2. The CDR3 is made up of 14 amino acids. Trimming removed 6 bases from V and 0 bases from J; junction bases left unmatched: 3. Germline loops: CDR1 SGHTA, CDR2 FQGTGA. CDR3 sequence (DNA): TGTGCCAGCAGGCCAGCGGGAGGCTCCTACGAGCAGTACTTC. Protein sequence: CASRPAGGSYEQYF.

This clone has just a few counts. The J gene is TRBJ1-3, the V gene TRBV11-2, with 9 bases matching TRBD1. V shed 1 base and J 0 bases; nucleotides not matched to a gene: 1. CDR3 size: 16 residues. The germline gives CDR1 SGHAT, CDR2 FQNNGV. CDR3 sequence reads: CASSLGQGGSGNTIYF. For the CDR3, the DNA is TGTGCCAGCAGCTTAGGACAGGGGGGCTCTGGAAACACCATATATTTT.

The V call is TRBV4-1, the J call TRBJ1-1; D is uncertain. Germline CDR1 is MGHRA and CDR2 is YSYEKL. This CDR3 is 13 amino acids long. The V end lost 6 bases, the J end lost 4 bases, and 12 bases lay between the germline ends. CDR3 amino acids: CASSQSMGTEAFF. Here the CDR3 DNA reads TGCGCCAGCAGTCAGAGCATGGGCACTGAAGCTTTCTTT.

This clone was seen a few times. The chain has TRBV7-9 and TRBJ2-7, with D possibly TRBD2 on 5 matching bases. The V gene's germline CDR1 is SEHNR and CDR2 FQNEAQ (reference sequence). The V gene lost 2 bases and the J gene lost 0 bases, with 11 bases spanning the gap. CDR3 length: 15 amino acids. This CDR3 reads CASSLFGSGSYEQYF. In DNA form, the CDR3 reads TGTGCCAGCAGCTTATTTGGGAGCGGCTCCTACGAGCAGTACTTC. The whole variable domain, remainder taken from reference TRBV7-9 and TRBJ2-7, is DTGVSQNPRHKITKRGQNVTFRCDPISEHNRLYWYRQTLGQGPEFLTYFQNEAQLEKSRLLSDRFSAERPKGSFSTLEIQRTEQGDSAMYLCASSLFGSGSYEQYFGPGTRLTVT.